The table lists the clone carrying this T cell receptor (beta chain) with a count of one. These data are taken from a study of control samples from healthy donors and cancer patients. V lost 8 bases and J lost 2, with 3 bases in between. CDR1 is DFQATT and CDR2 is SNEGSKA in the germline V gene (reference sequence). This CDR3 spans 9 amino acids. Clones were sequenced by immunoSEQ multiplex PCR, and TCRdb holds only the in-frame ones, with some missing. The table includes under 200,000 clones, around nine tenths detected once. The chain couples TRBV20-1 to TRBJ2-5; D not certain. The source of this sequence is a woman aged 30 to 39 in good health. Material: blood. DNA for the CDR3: TGCAGTCCTCAAGAGACCCAGTACTTC. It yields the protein CSPQETQYF.